This TCR beta chain was recovered during a study of T-cell memory formation after mild COVID-19. Across the whole study: Among the donors, TCR clusters were largely specific to each donor. Study results and limitations: CM and EM subsets held most contracting CD4+ clones; EMRA held CD8+ ones. Whether day 37 second-wave clones are SARS-CoV-2-specific was not confirmed.

The germline gives CDR1 KGHSH, CDR2 LQKENI. V lost 1 base, J lost 8 bases, and 5 bases lay in between. The CDR3 is 11 amino acids. The table lists this clonotype with a few counts. Its target is not known. In TCRdb, the 5' RACE reads were re-called with MiXCR into one record per CDR3 protein. The sample records under 200,000 distinct CDR3 sequences, roughly 13% being singletons. The source is a young man who had mild COVID-19 (a few samples of this study predate the infection). Cell type and time point are not known. Sequencing was done on a sample of PBMCs or a T cell subset sorted from them (not recorded which). The rearrangement links TRBV18 to TRBJ1-2; D remains unclear. CDR3: CASSPREGYTF. CDR3 bases: TGTGCCAGCTCACCACGGGAGGGCTACACCTTC.